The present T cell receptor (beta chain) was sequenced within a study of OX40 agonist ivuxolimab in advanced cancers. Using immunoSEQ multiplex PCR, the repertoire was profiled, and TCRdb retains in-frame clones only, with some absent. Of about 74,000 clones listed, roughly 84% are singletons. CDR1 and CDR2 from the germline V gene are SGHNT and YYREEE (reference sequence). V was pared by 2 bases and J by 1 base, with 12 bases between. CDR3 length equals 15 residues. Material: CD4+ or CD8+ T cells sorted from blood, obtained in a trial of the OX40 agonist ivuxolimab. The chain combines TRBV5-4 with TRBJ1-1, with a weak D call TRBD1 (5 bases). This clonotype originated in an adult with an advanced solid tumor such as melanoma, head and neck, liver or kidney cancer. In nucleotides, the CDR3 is TGTGCCAGCAGCTTTAGACAGCCCCCGAACACTGAAGCTTTCTTT. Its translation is CASSFRQPPNTEAFF. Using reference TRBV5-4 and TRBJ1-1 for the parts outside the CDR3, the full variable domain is ETGVTQSPTHLIKTRGQQVTLRCSSQSGHNTVSWYQQALGQGPQFIFQYYREEENGRGNFPPRFSGLQFPNYSSELNVNALELDDSALYLCASSFRQPPNTEAFFGQGTRLTVV.